This TCR beta chain stems from a study of T cell repertoires in cytomegalovirus infection. TCRdb recomputed calls from the reads with MiXCR, one row per CDR3 protein. The sample yields hundreds of thousands of distinct CDR3 sequences, roughly 24% seen once. V gave up 7 bases and J gave up 1 base, with 11 bases separating them. This CDR3 region has 14 residues. The germline CDR1 and CDR2 sequences are MNHNY and SVGAGI (reference sequence). The chain has TRBV6-6 and TRBJ1-5; D ambiguous. Specimen: CD8+ T cells from PBMCs. The clonotype originates from a human donor in good health (CMV status not recorded). Some clones in this sample may be carry-over from other donors' samples. The CDR3 loop is CASTLKGSNQPQHF. The CDR3 region has the DNA TGTGCCAGCACCTTGAAGGGAAGCAATCAGCCCCAGCATTTT.